This T cell receptor (beta chain) derives from a study of identical twins (TCRdb year 2016). Regarding the research as a whole: To test whether fetal clonotypes persist, the study used deep sequencing on TCR alpha and beta repertoires from monozygotic twins, unrelated adults of various ages, and cord blood. Replicate twin experiments were performed at different times using different library preparation protocols to rule out contamination. The paper as a whole reports these results and caveats: A weaker excess of twin sharing was found in beta out-of-frame sequences because the signal-to-noise ratio was lowered by fewer shared sequences. Abundant cord blood beta clonotypes carried fewer insertions; young adult naive repertoires showed a weaker similar trend, while memory repertoires showed none. Compared with coincidental sharing between unrelated individuals, out-of-frame TCR alpha sequences shared between twins showed an excess of sequences with low generation probability. Because the same donors could not be followed over many years, the conclusions relied on cross-sectional statistical analysis. Recombination models systematically underestimated out-of-frame TCR alpha sharing in monozygotic twins but agreed with sharing between unrelated individuals. Zero-insertion analyses could be partly confounded by invariant T cells such as MAIT and iNKT, although diverse VJ usage argued against such confounding for most clonotypes.

This clonotype turned up a few times. Its antigen remains unidentified. There are no base qualities to consult, and no much larger clone falls within one base. V is pared back by 0 bases and J by 5 bases, with 11 bases lying between the germline termini. From the cysteine through the phenylalanine, the CDR3 covers 14 amino acids. Only the CDR3 DNA is retained, 42 bases long and in frame from the first base. From the germline V gene, CDR1 is SGDLS and CDR2 is YYNGEE. Every donor in the study was a healthy Caucasian. Library generation was performed with 5' RACE. This sample was sequenced with an Illumina HiSeq 2000. Template switching added a universal primer binding site, and the final cDNA carried a unique molecular identifier that allowed TCR cDNA molecules to be counted accurately. Specific primers in the conserved constant-segment region were used to synthesize first-strand cDNA for TCR alpha and beta chains. To control for contamination, each cDNA library was double barcoded with a SMART-Mk sample barcode plus Illumina barcodes. TruSeq adapter sequences along with Illumina sample barcodes were introduced in two successive PCR steps. The TCR alpha and beta cDNA libraries were sequenced on the Illumina HiSeq platform using custom primers. Per the source publication's procedure: MiGEC was used to process raw reads and extract unique molecular identifiers, and MiXCR was used to find CDR3 positions. For each individual, recombination models were inferred using an EM algorithm with the repgenHMM and IGoR tools. The analysis of shared clonotypes was done with the tcR package in R, with sharing normalized by the product of cloneset sizes. To study raw recombination free of thymic and clonal selection effects, out-of-frame nonproductive sequences were analyzed. TCRdb handled the public reads itself, with Q25 trimming in fastp and clone calling in MiXCR, and kept productive beta chains. Rows are combined by CDR3 protein, so each entry shows the most common genes and DNA. What appears here as the V and J calls and clone size reflects TCRdb's work, not the paper's. This sample holds more than 1.5 million distinct CDR3 sequences; less than 35% were observed only once. The top ten hold 0.27% of the sample.

The origin of this receptor is a newborn girl in good health. Material for sequencing was cord blood. Here the chain combines TRBV9 and TRBJ1-1; the D gene assignment is ambiguous. The CDR3 reads as follows: CASSVEVRPTEAFF. The base sequence is TGTGCCAGCAGCGTAGAGGTCCGACCAACTGAAGCTTTCTTT.